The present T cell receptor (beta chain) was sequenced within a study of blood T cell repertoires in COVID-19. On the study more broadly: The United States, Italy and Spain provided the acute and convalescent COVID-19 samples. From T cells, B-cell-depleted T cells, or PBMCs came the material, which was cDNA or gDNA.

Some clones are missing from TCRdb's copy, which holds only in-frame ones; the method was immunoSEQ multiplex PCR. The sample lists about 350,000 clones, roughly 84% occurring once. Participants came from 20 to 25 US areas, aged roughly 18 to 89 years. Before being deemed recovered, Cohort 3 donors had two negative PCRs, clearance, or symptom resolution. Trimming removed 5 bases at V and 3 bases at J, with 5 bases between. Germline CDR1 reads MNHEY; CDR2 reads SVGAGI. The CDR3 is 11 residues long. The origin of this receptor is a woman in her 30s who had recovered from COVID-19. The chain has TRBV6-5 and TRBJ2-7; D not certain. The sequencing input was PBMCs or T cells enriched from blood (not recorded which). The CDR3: CASSPYYEQYF. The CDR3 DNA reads TGTGCCAGCAGTCCGTACTACGAGCAGTACTTC.